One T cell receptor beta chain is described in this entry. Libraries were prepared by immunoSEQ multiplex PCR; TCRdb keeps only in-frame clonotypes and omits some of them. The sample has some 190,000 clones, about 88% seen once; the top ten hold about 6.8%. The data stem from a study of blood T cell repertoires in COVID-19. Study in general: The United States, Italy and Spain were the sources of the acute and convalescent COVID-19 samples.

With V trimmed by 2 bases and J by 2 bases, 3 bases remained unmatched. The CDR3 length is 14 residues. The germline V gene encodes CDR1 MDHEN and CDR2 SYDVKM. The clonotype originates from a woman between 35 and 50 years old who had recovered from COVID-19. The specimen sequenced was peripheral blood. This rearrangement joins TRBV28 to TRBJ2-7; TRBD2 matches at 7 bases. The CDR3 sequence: CASSLAGATYEQYF. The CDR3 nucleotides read TGTGCCAGCAGTTTAGCGGGAGCCACCTACGAGCAGTACTTC. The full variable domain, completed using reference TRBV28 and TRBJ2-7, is DVKVTQSSRYLVKRTGEKVFLECVQDMDHENMFWYRQDPGLGLRLIYFSYDVKMKEKGDIPEGYSVSREKKERFSLILESASTNQTSMYLCASSLAGATYEQYFGPGTRLTVT.